The clone carrying this T cell receptor (beta chain) was detected only once. V shed 6 bases and J 7 bases; nucleotides not matched to a gene: 12. The CDR3 sequence is 15 residues long. Germline CDR1 reads SGHTS; CDR2 reads YDEGEE. In the study's own analysis: Estimation of nucleated cell counts relied on the amplification of reference gene primers. Libraries were prepared by immunoSEQ multiplex PCR; TCRdb keeps only in-frame clonotypes and omits some of them. V and J calls and clone size are those listed in that table; D and trimming were worked out from the DNA. This sample yields roughly 160,000 clones, of which approximately 80% are seen a single time; approximately 13% belongs to the top ten. This entry is derived from a study of blood T cell repertoires in COVID-19. On the study more broadly: Sites across the United States, Italy and Spain contributed samples from acute and convalescent COVID-19. In each case, the material was cDNA or gDNA derived from T cells, B-cell-depleted T cells, or PBMCs.

Donors were grouped by their self-reported clinical history. The clonotype was recovered from a woman aged 60-70 years who had recovered from COVID-19. The chain is built from TRBV5-8 and TRBJ2-2; the match to TRBD1 covers 7 bases. The material sequenced was PBMCs or T cells enriched from blood (not recorded which). The CDR3: CASNNRDSIDGELFF. DNA of the CDR3: TGTGCCAGCAACAACCGGGACAGTATAGACGGGGAGCTGTTTTTT.